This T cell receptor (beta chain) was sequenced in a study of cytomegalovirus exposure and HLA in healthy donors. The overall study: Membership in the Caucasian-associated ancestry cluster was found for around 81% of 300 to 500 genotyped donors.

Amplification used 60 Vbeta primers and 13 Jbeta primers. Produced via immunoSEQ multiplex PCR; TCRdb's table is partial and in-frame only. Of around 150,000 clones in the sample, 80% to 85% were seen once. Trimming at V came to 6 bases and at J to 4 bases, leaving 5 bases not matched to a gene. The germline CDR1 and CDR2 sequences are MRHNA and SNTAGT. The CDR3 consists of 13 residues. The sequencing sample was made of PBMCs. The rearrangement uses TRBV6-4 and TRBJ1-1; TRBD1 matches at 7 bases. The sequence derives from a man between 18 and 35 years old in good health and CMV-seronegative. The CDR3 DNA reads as TGTGCCAGCAGACAGGGGCCGGGCACTGAAGCTTTCTTT. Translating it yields CASRQGPGTEAFF.